Listed here is a single T cell receptor beta chain. TCRdb's table, derived via immunoSEQ multiplex PCR, lists solely in-frame clones and lacks some. The sample carries about 170,000 clones, approximately 80% recorded once. This CDR3 is built from 15 residues. CDR1 and CDR2 from the germline V gene are PRHDT and FYEKMQ (reference sequence). V was trimmed by 3 bases and J by 3 bases, leaving 9 bases between them. These data originate in a study of blood T cell repertoires in COVID-19. The Seattle patients joined while their infection was active and were tracked longitudinally afterward. The sequenced sample was peripheral blood. The genes are TRBV13 and TRBJ1-6; the D is unclear. The source of this sequence is a woman at least 80 years old with COVID-19, enrolled during active disease. The CDR3 spells CASSFRAGYNSPLHF. The CDR3 coding sequence is TGTGCCAGCAGCTTCCGCGCCGGCTATAATTCACCCCTCCACTTT.